These 5 T cell receptor beta chains originate from one sample sequenced in a study of cytotoxic CD8 clonotypes in ibrutinib-treated CLL. TCRdb's copy holds only in-frame clones and misses some; the assay was immunoSEQ multiplex PCR. The sample lists approximately 70,000 clones; 90% were seen once. Sequences were derived from PBMCs, sampled after 12 months of ibrutinib treatment. The receptors originated from a human donor with chronic lymphocytic leukemia.

This rearrangement joins TRBV7-7 to TRBJ2-3; 10 nucleotides agree with TRBD2. This CDR3 comprises 15 residues. CDR1 and CDR2 from the germline V gene are SSHAT and FNYEAQ (reference sequence). V lost 1 base, J lost 4 bases, and 2 bases stayed unmatched. The CDR3 spells CASSLGLAGADTQYF. CDR3 nucleotides: TGTGCCAGCAGCTTAGGCCTAGCGGGGGCAGATACGCAGTATTTT. The full variable domain, with the rest looked up from reference TRBV7-7 and TRBJ2-3, is GAGVSQSPRYKVTKRGQDVTLRCDPISSHATLYWYQQALGQGPEFLTYFNYEAQPDKSGLPSDRFSAERPEGSISTLTIQRTEQRDSAMYRCASSLGLAGADTQYFGPGTRLTVL.

The V gene is TRBV6-1, the J gene TRBJ2-1; 7 nucleotides align to TRBD1. J was trimmed by 4 bases and V by 2 bases; bases with no gene match: 8. Germline CDR1 MNHNS, CDR2 SASEGT. The CDR3 consists of 16 residues. The CDR3 DNA is TGTGCCAGCAGTGAATTTTTTGGGGACAGTTACAATGAGCAGTTCTTC. Translation: CASSEFFGDSYNEQFF.

V and J are TRBV4-3 and TRBJ1-3; no firm D call. Looked up from germline, CDR1 is LGHNA and CDR2 is YSLEER. V was trimmed by 4 bases and J by 4 bases, leaving 5 bases between them. The CDR3 spans 12 residues. The CDR3 nucleotides are TGCGCCAGCAGCCTCGAGGGAAACACCATATATTTT. Encoded protein: CASSLEGNTIYF.

The CDR3 spells CASQPRPGLYEQYF. DNA of the CDR3: TGTGCCAGCCAGCCCAGACCAGGACTTTACGAGCAGTACTTC. V is TRBV28 and J is TRBJ2-7; perhaps TRBD2 as D (5 bases). V was clipped by 8 bases and J by 4 bases, with 18 bases between them. In germline, CDR1 is MDHEN, CDR2 SYDVKM. This CDR3 region has 14 residues. Together with reference TRBV28 and TRBJ2-7, the CDR3 gives the full variable domain: DVKVTQSSRYLVKRTGEKVFLECVQDMDHENMFWYRQDPGLGLRLIYFSYDVKMKEKGDIPEGYSVSREKKERFSLILESASTNQTSMYLCASQPRPGLYEQYFGPGTRLTVT.

The chain uses TRBV4-1 and TRBJ2-2; 15 nucleotides match TRBD2. CDR3 length: 17 residues. Germline V CDR1 and CDR2: MGHRA, YSYEKL. Trimming removed 4 bases from V and 6 bases from J; junction bases left unmatched: 6. The DNA for the CDR3 is TGCGCCAGCAGCCTCCGGACTAGCGGGAGGGCCCCCGGGGAGCTGTTTTTT. It encodes CASSLRTSGRAPGELFF.